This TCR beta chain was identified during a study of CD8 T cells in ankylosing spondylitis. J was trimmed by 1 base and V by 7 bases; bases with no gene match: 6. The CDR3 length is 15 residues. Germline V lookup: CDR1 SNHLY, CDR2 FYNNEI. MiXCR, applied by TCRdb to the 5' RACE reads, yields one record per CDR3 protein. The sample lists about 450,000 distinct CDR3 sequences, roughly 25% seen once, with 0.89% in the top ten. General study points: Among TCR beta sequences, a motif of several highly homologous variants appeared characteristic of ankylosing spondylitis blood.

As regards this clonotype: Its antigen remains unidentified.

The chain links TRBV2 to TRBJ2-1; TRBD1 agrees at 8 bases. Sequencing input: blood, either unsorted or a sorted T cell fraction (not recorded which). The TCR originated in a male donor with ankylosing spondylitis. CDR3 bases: TGTGCCAGCATGGCAGGGGGCCAATCCTACAATGAGCAGTTCTTC. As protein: CASMAGGQSYNEQFF.